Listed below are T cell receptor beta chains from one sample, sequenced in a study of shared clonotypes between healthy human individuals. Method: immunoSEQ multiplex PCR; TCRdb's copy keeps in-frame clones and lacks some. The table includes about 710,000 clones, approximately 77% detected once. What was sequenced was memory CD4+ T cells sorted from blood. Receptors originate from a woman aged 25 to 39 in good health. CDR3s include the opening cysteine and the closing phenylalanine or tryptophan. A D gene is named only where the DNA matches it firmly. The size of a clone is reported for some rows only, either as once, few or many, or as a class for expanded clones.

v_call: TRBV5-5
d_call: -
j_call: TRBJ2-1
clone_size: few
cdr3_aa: CASSQHGGSSYNEQFF
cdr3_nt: TGTGCCAGCAGCCAGCATGGGGGGAGCTCCTACAATGAGCAGTTCTTC

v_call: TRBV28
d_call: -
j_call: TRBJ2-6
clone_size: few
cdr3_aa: CASSPRTGLSGANVLTF
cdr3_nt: TGTGCCAGCAGCCCCCGTACAGGGCTCTCTGGGGCCAACGTCCTGACTTTC

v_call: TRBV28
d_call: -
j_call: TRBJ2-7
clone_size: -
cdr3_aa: CASAVSYEQYF
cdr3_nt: TGTGCCAGCGCCGTGTCCTACGAGCAGTACTTC

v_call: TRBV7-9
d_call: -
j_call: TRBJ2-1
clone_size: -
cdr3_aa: CASSFGSRSYNEQFF
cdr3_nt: TGTGCCAGCAGCTTCGGGAGTAGGTCCTACAATGAGCAGTTCTTC

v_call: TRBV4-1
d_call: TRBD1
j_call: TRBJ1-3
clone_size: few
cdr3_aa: CASSQDQQGISGNTIYF
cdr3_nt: TGCGCCAGCAGCCAAGATCAACAGGGGATCTCTGGAAACACCATATATTTT

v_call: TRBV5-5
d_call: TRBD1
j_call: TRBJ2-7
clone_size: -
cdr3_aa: CASSLGDRGLYEQYF
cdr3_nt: TGTGCCAGCAGCTTGGGAGACAGGGGCCTATACGAGCAGTACTTC

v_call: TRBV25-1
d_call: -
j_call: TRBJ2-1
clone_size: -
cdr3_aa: CASSELDYPSYNEQFF
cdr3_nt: TGTGCCAGCAGTGAACTTGACTACCCTTCCTACAATGAGCAGTTCTTC

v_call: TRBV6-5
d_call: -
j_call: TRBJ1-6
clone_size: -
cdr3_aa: CASSYSHGGYNSPLHF
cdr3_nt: TGTGCCAGCAGTTACTCGCATGGTGGTTATAATTCACCCCTCCACTTT

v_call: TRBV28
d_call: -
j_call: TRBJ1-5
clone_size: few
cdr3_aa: CATRLSNQPQHF
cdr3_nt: TGTGCCACCAGACTTAGCAATCAGCCCCAGCATTTT

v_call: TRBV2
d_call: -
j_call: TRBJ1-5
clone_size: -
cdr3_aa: CASSLNNQPQHF
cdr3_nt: TGTGCCAGCAGTTTAAACAATCAGCCCCAGCATTTT

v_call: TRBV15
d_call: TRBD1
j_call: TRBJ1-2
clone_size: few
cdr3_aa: CATNFRQGLIPSYGYTF
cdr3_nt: TGTGCCACAAACTTCCGACAGGGGCTCATCCCCTCCTATGGCTACACCTTC

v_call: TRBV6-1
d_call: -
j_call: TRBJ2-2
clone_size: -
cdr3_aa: CASRQNRVNTGELFF
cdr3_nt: TGTGCCAGCCGTCAAAACAGGGTTAACACCGGGGAGCTGTTTTTT

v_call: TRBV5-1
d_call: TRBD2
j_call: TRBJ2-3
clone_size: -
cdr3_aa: CASSLNRWRGSTDTQYF
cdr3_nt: TGCGCCAGCAGCCTAAACAGGTGGCGGGGGAGCACAGATACGCAGTATTTT

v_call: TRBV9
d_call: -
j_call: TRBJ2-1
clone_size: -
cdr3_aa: CASSPLGRDEQFF
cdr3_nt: TGTGCCAGCAGCCCTCTAGGGCGCGATGAGCAGTTCTTC

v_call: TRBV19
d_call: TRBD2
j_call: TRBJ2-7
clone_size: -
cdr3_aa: CASSVRTSGKGTYEQYF
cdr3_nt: TGTGCCAGTAGTGTCCGGACTAGCGGGAAAGGGACCTACGAGCAGTACTTC

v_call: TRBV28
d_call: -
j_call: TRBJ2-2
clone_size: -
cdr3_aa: CASYDAAGNTGELFF
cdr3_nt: TGTGCCAGCTATGACGCAGCAGGGAACACCGGGGAGCTGTTTTTT

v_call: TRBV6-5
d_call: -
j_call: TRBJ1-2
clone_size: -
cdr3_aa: CASSYGQGNYGYTF
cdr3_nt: TGTGCCAGCAGTTACGGGCAGGGTAACTATGGCTACACCTTC

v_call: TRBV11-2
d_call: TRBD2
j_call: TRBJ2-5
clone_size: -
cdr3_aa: CASSLVWGLAGGETQYF
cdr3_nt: TGTGCCAGCAGCTTAGTATGGGGACTAGCGGGAGGAGAGACCCAGTACTTC

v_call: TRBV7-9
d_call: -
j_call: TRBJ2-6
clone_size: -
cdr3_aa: CASSSTQSSGANVLTF
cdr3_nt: TGTGCCAGCAGCTCAACACAAAGCTCTGGGGCCAACGTCCTGACTTTC

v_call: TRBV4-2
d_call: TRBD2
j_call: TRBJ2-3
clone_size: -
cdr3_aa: CASSLALGLAREVLDTQYF
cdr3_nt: TGTGCCAGCAGCTTGGCCCTCGGACTAGCGAGAGAAGTTTTAGATACGCAGTATTTT

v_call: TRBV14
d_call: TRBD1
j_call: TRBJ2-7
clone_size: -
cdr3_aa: CASSQEGTGGEQYF
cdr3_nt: TGTGCCAGCAGCCAAGAGGGGACAGGGGGCGAGCAGTACTTC

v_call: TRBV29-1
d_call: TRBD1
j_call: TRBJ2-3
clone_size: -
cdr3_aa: CSVDSGGVGTQYF
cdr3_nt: TGCAGCGTTGATTCAGGGGGAGTGGGCACGCAGTATTTT

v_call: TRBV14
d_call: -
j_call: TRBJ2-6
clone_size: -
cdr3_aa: CASSLQRAGSSGANVLTF
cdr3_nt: TGTGCCAGCAGCCTCCAACGGGCTGGCTCCTCGGGGGCCAACGTCCTGACTTTC

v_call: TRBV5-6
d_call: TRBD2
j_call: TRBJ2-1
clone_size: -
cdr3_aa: CASHLGLAGGSEQFF
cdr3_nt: TGTGCCAGCCACTTGGGACTAGCGGGAGGGTCTGAGCAGTTCTTC

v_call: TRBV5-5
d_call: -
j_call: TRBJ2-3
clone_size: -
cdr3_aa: CASSFRDFSTDTQYF
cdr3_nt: TGTGCCAGCAGCTTCAGGGACTTTAGCACAGATACGCAGTATTTT

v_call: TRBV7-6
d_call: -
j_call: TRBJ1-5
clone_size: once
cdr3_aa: CASSLVRGTQPQHF
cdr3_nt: TGTGCCAGCAGCTTAGTCAGAGGGACTCAGCCCCAGCATTTT

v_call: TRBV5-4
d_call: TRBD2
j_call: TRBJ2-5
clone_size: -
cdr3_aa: CASSPGSGGTGKTQYF
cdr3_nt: TGTGCCAGCAGCCCAGGATCGGGAGGAACGGGAAAGACCCAGTACTTC

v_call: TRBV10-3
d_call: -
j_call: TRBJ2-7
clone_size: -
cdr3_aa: CAISRDGPPYEQYF
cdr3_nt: TGTGCCATCAGCCGGGACGGCCCACCCTACGAGCAGTACTTC

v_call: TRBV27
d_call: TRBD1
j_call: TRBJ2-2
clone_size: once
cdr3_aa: CASSLFGGQGTGELFF
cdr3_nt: TGTGCCAGCAGTTTATTTGGAGGACAGGGCACCGGGGAGCTGTTTTTT

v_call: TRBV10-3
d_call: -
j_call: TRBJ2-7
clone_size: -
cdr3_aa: CASRTESYEQYF
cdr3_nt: TGTGCCTCCCGGACAGAGTCCTACGAGCAGTACTTC

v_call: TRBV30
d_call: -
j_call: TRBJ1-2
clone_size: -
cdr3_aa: CAWTKGFELALLHGYTF
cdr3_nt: TGTGCCTGGACTAAGGGATTCGAACTGGCCTTACTCCATGGCTACACCTTC

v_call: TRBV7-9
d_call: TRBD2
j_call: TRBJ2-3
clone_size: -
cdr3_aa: CASSRAAGTTDTQYF
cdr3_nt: TGTGCCAGCAGCAGAGCAGCGGGGACCACAGATACGCAGTATTTT

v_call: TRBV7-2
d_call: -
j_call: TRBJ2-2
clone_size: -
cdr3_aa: CASSRESGELFF
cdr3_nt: TGTGCCAGCAGCCGGGAGTCCGGGGAGCTGTTTTTT

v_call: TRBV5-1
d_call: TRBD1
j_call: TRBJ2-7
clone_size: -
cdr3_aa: CASSEGQGFYEQYF
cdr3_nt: TGCGCCAGCAGCGAGGGACAGGGGTTCTACGAGCAGTACTTC

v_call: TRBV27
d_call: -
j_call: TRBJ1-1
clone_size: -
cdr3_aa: CASSPGWGVVNTEAFF
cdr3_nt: TGTGCCAGCAGTCCGGGTTGGGGGGTTGTGAACACTGAAGCTTTCTTT

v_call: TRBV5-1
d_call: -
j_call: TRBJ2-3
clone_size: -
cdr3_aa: CASSRPGTSTDTQYF
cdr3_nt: TGCGCCAGCAGCCGTCCGGGAACTAGCACAGATACGCAGTATTTT

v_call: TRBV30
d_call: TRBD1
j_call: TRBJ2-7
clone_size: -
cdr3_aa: CAWRTGPAYEQYF
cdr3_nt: TGTGCCTGGCGGACAGGCCCGGCCTACGAGCAGTACTTC

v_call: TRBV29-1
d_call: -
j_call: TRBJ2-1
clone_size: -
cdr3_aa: CSVPGVLYNEQFF
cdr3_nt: TGCAGCGTTCCGGGGGTCCTCTACAATGAGCAGTTCTTC

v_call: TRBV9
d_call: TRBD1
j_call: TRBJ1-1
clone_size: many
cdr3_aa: CASSATGDTEAFF
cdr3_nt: TGTGCCAGCAGCGCTACAGGGGACACTGAAGCTTTCTTT

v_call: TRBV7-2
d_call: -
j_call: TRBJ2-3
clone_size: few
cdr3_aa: CASSLRQATDTQYF
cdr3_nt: TGTGCCAGCAGCCTTAGACAGGCCACAGATACGCAGTATTTT

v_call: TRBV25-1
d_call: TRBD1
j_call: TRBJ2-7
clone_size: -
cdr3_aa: CASSGTGRQTYEQYF
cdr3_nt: TGTGCCAGCAGTGGGACAGGGCGGCAAACCTACGAGCAGTACTTC

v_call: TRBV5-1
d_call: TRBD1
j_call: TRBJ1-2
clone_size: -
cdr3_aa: CASSYLGQGASEVYGYTF
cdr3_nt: TGCGCCAGCAGTTACCTAGGACAGGGGGCATCGGAGGTCTATGGCTACACCTTC

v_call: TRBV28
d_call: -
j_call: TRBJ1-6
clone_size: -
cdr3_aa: CASSLITDSPLHF
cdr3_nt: TGTGCCAGCAGCCTCATCACGGACTCACCCCTCCACTTT

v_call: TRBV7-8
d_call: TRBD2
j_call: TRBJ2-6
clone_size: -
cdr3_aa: CASRLAGGSGANVLTF
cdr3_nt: TGTGCCAGCAGACTAGCGGGAGGCTCTGGGGCCAACGTCCTGACTTTC

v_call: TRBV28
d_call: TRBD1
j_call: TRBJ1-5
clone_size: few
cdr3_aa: CASSSPGQGYQPQHF
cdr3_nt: TGTGCCAGCAGTTCACCGGGACAGGGCTATCAGCCCCAGCATTTT

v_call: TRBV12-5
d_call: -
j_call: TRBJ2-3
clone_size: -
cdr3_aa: CASGFGGILTDTQYF
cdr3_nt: TGTGCTAGTGGTTTCGGCGGGATCCTCACAGATACGCAGTATTTT